This TCR beta chain was captured by sequencing in a study (dated by TCRdb to 2014 to 2015). The study in broad terms: The study tested whether tumor-infiltrating Tregs in breast cancer are recruited from blood Tregs or converted in situ from other CD4+ T cell subsets. The study at large found these results: Tumor-infiltrating Treg TCR alpha and beta sequences overlapped most with tumor naive CD4+ T cells, then with blood naive CD4+ T cells. In terms of TCR gene usage, tumor memory CD4+ T cells clustered together with blood and lymph node memory CD4+ cells, as well as with lymph node naive CD4+ cells. Validation in the larger cohort was restricted to a single TCR beta V-J rearrangement rather than whole repertoires.

A few counts support this clonotype. Its antigen is not yet known. Base qualities are not provided; no much larger clone lies one nucleotide away. To purify naive CD4+ T cells, the Miltenyi Naive CD4+ T Cell Isolation kit was used, and CD25 microbeads served to deplete Tregs. Tregs, naive and memory CD4+ T cells from tumor, blood and ipsilateral draining lymph nodes of a few breast cancer patients underwent full-length TCR alpha and beta sequencing. Tumor tissue and lymph nodes obtained from ipsilateral axillary dissection were perfused with PBS, minced and then digested with collagenase I and hyaluronidase. Ficoll density gradient centrifugation was used to isolate mononuclear cells from lymph nodes or from 50 ml of peripheral blood. Sorted cell populations were confirmed by FACS to exceed 90% purity. Amplification of full-length TCR variable regions was done by 5' RACE PCR using constant-region reverse primers, and this step was followed by semi-nested PCR with Nested Universal Primer A. The ReliaPrep RNA Cell Miniprep System was used to extract total RNA, which was then reverse transcribed into 5'RACE-ready cDNA with the SMARTer RACE 5'/3' Kit. Multiplex adaptors were used to barcode the full-length TCR alpha and beta libraries, which were then sequenced on an Illumina MiSeq. The original methods were these. Sequencing data were pooled across the five patients for each of nine subset-tissue groups and compared by unsupervised clustering of TCR gene usage. Repertoire similarity was calculated with the Morisita-Horn index, weighting shared sequences by their contribution to each repertoire. Using fastp trimming at Q25 and MiXCR clonotype assembly, TCRdb reanalyzed the public sequencing data and kept in-frame beta chains. Rows matching on CDR3 protein sequence are summarized as one entry with the most common DNA and genes. TCRdb's processing, not the authors', yielded these V and J calls. Counted in this sample were about 40,000 distinct CDR3 sequences; under 20% of them appeared once. Approximately 3% of the sample lies in the top ten.

V is cut by 3 bases and J by 0 bases, and the space between the germline ends is 8 bases. CDR1 DFQATT and CDR2 SNEGSKA were looked up in the germline V gene (reference sequence). There are 13 amino acids in the CDR3, from cysteine to phenylalanine inclusive. The CDR3 DNA has 39 bases and is translated from base 1. The chain employs TRBV20-1 and TRBJ1-1, with a weak D call of TRBD1 (5 bases match). The source of this sequence is a female donor with breast cancer. Material: naive CD4+ T cells sorted from a lymph node. The meaning of the sample's cell subset or site label: naive CD4+ T cells, CD4+CD45RA+CD25-. The CDR3 region has the sequence CSASWGLNTEAFF. The DNA sequence is given as TGCAGTGCTAGTTGGGGACTGAACACTGAAGCTTTCTTT.